The clone carrying this T cell receptor beta chain was detected once. Random hexamers served to reverse transcribe roughly 0.5 to 1 ug RNA. TCRdb redid the calling of the immunoSEQ multiplex PCR reads with MiXCR, one entry per CDR3 protein. The sample has 160,000 or so distinct CDR3 sequences, 95% seen once. The data originate from a study of CD8 T cells in Susac syndrome. With 2 bases removed from V and 4 bases from J, the gap between germline ends came to 9 bases. The length of the CDR3 is 13 residues. Looked up from germline, CDR1 is MGHDK and CDR2 is SYGVNS. The TCR comes from a human donor with Susac syndrome. The chain has TRBV25-1 and TRBJ2-7; D not certain. The sample comprised CD4+ T cells from PBMCs. In DNA form, the CDR3 reads TGTGCCAGCAGTGAACCCCCCAGATACGAGCAGTACTTC. This translates into CASSEPPRYEQYF.